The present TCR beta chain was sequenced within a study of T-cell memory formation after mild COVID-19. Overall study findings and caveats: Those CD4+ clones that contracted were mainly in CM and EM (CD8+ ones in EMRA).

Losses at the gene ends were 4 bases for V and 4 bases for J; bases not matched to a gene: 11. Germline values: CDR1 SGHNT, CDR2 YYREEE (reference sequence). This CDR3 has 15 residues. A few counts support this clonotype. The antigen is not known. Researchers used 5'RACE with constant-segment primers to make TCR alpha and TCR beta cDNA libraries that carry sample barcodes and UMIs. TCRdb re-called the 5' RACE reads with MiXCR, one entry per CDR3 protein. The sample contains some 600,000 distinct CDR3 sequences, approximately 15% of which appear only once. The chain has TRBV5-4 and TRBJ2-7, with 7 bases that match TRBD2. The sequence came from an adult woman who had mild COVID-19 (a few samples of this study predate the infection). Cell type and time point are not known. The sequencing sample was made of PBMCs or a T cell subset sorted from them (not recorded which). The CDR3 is CASSLEASGVYEQYF. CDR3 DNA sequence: TGTGCCAGCAGCCTGGAGGCTAGCGGTGTATACGAGCAGTACTTC.